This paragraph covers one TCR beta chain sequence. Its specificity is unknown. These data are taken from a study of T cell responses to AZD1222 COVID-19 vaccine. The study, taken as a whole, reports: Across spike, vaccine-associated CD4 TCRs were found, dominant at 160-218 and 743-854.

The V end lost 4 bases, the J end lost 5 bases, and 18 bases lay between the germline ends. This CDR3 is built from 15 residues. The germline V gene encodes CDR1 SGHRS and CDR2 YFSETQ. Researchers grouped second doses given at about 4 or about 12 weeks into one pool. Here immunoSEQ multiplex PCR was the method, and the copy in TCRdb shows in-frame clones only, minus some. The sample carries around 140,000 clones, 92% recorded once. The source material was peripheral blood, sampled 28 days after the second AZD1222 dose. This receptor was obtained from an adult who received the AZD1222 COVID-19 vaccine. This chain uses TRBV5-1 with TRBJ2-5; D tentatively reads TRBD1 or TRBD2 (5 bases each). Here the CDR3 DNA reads TGCGCCAGCAGCCCAGGGACGGATCGGGCGGAGACCCAGTACTTC. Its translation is CASSPGTDRAETQYF.